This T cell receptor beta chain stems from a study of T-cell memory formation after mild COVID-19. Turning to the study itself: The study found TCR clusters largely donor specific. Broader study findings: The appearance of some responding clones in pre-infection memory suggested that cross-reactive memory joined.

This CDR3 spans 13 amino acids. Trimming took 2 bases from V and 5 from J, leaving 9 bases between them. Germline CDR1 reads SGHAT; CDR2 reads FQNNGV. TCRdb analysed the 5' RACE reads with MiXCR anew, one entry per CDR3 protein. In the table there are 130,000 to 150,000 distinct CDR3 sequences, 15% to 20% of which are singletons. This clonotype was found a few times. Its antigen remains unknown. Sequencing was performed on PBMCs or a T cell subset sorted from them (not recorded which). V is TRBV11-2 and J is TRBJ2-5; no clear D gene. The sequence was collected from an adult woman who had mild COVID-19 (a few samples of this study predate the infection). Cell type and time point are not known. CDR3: CASSLSTRETQYF. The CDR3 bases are TGTGCCAGCAGCTTAAGCACGCGGGAGACCCAGTACTTC. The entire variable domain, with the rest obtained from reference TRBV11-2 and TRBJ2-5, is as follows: EAGVAQSPRYKIIEKRQSVAFWCNPISGHATLYWYQQILGQGPKLLIQFQNNGVVDDSQLPKDRFSAERLKGVDSTLKIQPAKLEDSAVYLCASSLSTRETQYFGPGTRLLVL.